This T cell receptor (beta chain) was captured in a study of shared clonotypes between healthy human individuals. Study-level points and caveats: The sharing of 5% to 6.5% of naive CD4 clonotypes was seen across a few donors.

Sequencing was performed with immunoSEQ multiplex PCR; in TCRdb, only in-frame clones are kept and a portion is missing. The data show approximately 980,000 clones, with around three quarters seen just once and over 1.3% held by the top ten. Germline CDR1 reads SGHRS; CDR2 reads YFSETQ. The V gene end was trimmed by 0 bases and the J gene end by 0 bases; junction bases not matched to a gene: 3. The CDR3 has 16 residues. Concerning this clone: Its cognate antigen is unknown.

This chain joins TRBV5-1 and TRBJ2-7, with 10 bases lining up with TRBD2. This clonotype originated in a man between 18 and 29 years old in good health. The sample comprised memory CD4+ T cells sorted from blood. Subset meaning: CD45RA-negative fraction. The CDR3 region is CASSLGTSGPSYEQYF. CDR3 sequence (DNA): TGCGCCAGCAGCTTGGGGACTAGCGGACCCTCCTACGAGCAGTACTTC.